This TCR beta chain was profiled in a study of T cells in localized non-small cell lung cancer (dated by TCRdb to about 2020). For the wider study: The study examined T cell repertoires in roughly 240 patients with early-stage NSCLC and compared tumors with uninvolved tumor-adjacent lungs. The cohort was made up of 236 treatment-naive NSCLC patients whose localized lung tumors had been resected. The mean age of the NSCLC patients was 50 to 85 years, with about 120 men and 95 to 110 women. The full study reports these points: Higher blood T cell density associated with longer overall survival, while higher adjacent-lung clonality associated with shorter survival. Uninvolved tumor-adjacent lung showed the highest T cell clonality, higher than tumor, which suggests more focused antigenic responses in the adjacent lung. A median of around 57 of the top 100 tumor clones were detected in paired uninvolved adjacent lung, and 28 of these tumor clones were also found among the top 100 clones of the paired uninvolved adjacent lung. Because multi-region sequencing of the tumors was not done, intratumor heterogeneity could not be ruled out. Because the study design was exploratory, TCR variables were selected using unadjusted p-values without false-discovery rate correction.

V is pared back by 4 bases and J by 2 bases, with 8 bases lying between the germline termini. The CDR3 measures 13 amino acids from cysteine to phenylalanine. Only CDR3 DNA is held: 39 bases, read in frame from base 1. CDR1 and CDR2 are drawn from the germline V gene: MGHRA, YSYEKL. TCR beta CDR3 regions were sequenced from DNA using the immunoSEQ Assay. Per the original workflow: T cell density was computed as TCR beta template counts normalized to usable DNA estimated by amplifying housekeeping genes. The preseqR package was used to estimate richness by extrapolating to 400,000 templates for PBMC samples and to 120,000 templates for tissue samples. Clonality was defined by subtracting Pielou's evenness from one. To identify tissue-enriched TCRs, differential abundance testing was run on productive amino-acid clonotypes with a minimum total count of 5 and an alpha of 0.1. The Jaccard Index and the Morisita Overlap Index were used to measure repertoire overlap between compartments. GLIPH clustered TCR beta CDR3s with public tetramer-defined viral CDR3s; viral motifs required at least three viral sequences plus V-gene enrichment. The source is immuneACCESS, and TCRdb retained only in-frame sequences with V and J called. Part of the clones is not carried over; for the studies checked, unresolved V genes explain less than half of this, and the remainder is unexplained. Clonal size and the V and J genes are those of that table, whereas D and trimming came from the DNA. For this sample there are 61,000 or so clones; around 86% appear just once. Approximately 5.6% of the sample comes from the top ten.

At diagnosis, tumor, uninvolved tumor-adjacent lung and peripheral blood were collected and then preserved as a mix of FFPE and fresh-frozen material. Blood samples were analyzed as peripheral blood mononuclear cells for TCR repertoire profiling. Worth noting for this clone: Its antigen remains unidentified. No base quality information exists; no much larger clone differs at one position.

The receptor's source is a woman aged 35 to 69 with stage I lung adenocarcinoma. This chain is built from TRBV4-1 and TRBJ1-2; a tentative D call is TRBD1 (6 bases match). Sequencing was performed on peripheral blood, taken before any cancer treatment. The DNA is TGCGCCAGCAGCCTTACAGGGAACTATGGCTACACCTTC. Its translation reads: CASSLTGNYGYTF.